This T cell receptor beta chain was retrieved from a study of shared clonotypes between healthy human individuals. Some clones are missing from TCRdb's copy, which holds only in-frame ones; the method was immunoSEQ multiplex PCR. Among 600,000 to 800,000 clones listed, about two thirds were seen once. All donors were healthy HIV-negative adults lacking recent acute infections or vaccinations. The CDR3 is 18 residues long. The ends lost 1 base at V and 3 bases at J; junction bases unmatched: 14. Germline V gene data show CDR1 as SGHDN and CDR2 as FVKESK. The TCR sequence derives from a woman aged 25-40 years in good health. V usage is TRBV14 and J usage is TRBJ1-1; TRBD1 matches at 7 bases. The sample taken for sequencing was memory CD4+ T cells sorted from blood. Subset specified: CD45RA-negative fraction. CDR3 sequence: CASSQVNFFQGVDTEAFF. The CDR3 nucleotides read TGTGCCAGCAGCCAAGTAAATTTCTTCCAGGGGGTGGACACTGAAGCTTTCTTT.